The present T cell receptor (beta chain) was sequenced within a study of naive and memory T cell subsets. TCR cDNA received a 3' ligated oligonucleotide that carried a UMI. Germline loops: CDR1 SGHTA, CDR2 FQGNSA. The CDR3 has 20 amino acids. The ends lost 4 bases at V and 10 bases at J; junction bases unmatched: 23. This clonotype was observed many times. Amplification of ligated cDNA took four PCR rounds with SP2 and nested alpha and beta constant primers. Reverse transcription of blood and skin TCR RNA was primed at alpha and beta constant regions. Each CDR3 protein is one row after TCRdb ran MiXCR on the 5' RACE reads. There are more than 55,000 distinct CDR3 sequences in the sample; over 6% occur only once, and more than 7.5% lies in the top ten.

The V call is TRBV7-2, the J call TRBJ1-6; 9 nucleotides line up with TRBD1. The clonotype was recovered from a female donor in good health. CDR3 in amino acids: CASSSWTGEIGWGWRSPLHF. CDR3 sequence (DNA): TGTGCCAGCAGCTCTTGGACAGGGGAGATTGGATGGGGATGGCGGTCACCCCTCCACTTT. The variable domain in full, completed from reference TRBV7-2 and TRBJ1-6, reads GAGVSQSPSNKVTEKGKDVELRCDPISGHTALYWYRQSLGQGLEFLIYFQGNSAPDKSGLPSDRFSAERTGGSVSTLTIQRTQQEDSAVYLCASSSWTGEIGWGWRSPLHFGNGTRLTVT.